The rows below give T cell receptor beta chains drawn from one sample of a study of control samples from healthy donors and cancer patients. TCRdb's copy holds only in-frame clones and misses some; the assay was immunoSEQ multiplex PCR. The repertoire holds about 100,000 clones, approximately 80% seen once, with around 20% in the top ten. The specimen sequenced was blood. These receptor sequences come from a man aged 30 to 39 in good health. CDR3s include the opening cysteine and the closing phenylalanine or tryptophan. Clone size, where shown, is once, few, many, or a class for clones that have expanded.

NA | TRBV28 | CASSFGASTDTQYF
many | TRBV6-2/TRBV6-3 | CASSAQWTGNIQYF
NA | TRBV5-6 | CASSLASGQANEKLFF
NA | TRBV10-2 | CASSRGTGELFF
NA | TRBV28 | CASSSAGVKDTQYF
NA | TRBV10-2 | CASSEGGSGPYEQYF
NA | TRBV5-4 | CASRPTGGTEAFF
NA | TRBV2 | CASRHGQGANTEAFF
few | TRBV30 | CAWSYSRASGNTIYF
NA | TRBV30 | CAWPGEGYGYTF
NA | TRBV5-8 | CASSLDPGPSSGNTIYF
NA | TRBV6-5 | CASNKGIPGELFF
NA | TRBV6-5 | CASNLGDTQYF
once | TRBV19 | CASSIRVNTEAFF
NA | TRBV3-1/TRBV3-2 | CASSQAGISGPETQYF
NA | TRBV5-6 | CASKGDYGYTF
NA | TRBV6-2/TRBV6-3 | CASSTPGQAYEQYF
NA | TRBV12-3/TRBV12-4 | CASSLRSTASF
NA | TRBV23-1 | CASRKRRGTSQPQHF
NA | TRBV9 | CASSVGYRGTGEQFF
few | TRBV7-2 | CASSLQINYGYTF
NA | TRBV3-1/TRBV3-2 | CSSGGGESYEQYF
NA | TRBV2 | CASRDRNTEAFF
NA | TRBV11-1 | CASSLGRGNYGYTF
NA | TRBV12-3/TRBV12-4 | CASSSTERGGAFF
NA | TRBV11-2 | CASRRQGESPLHF
NA | TRBV30 | CAGTRDTGYDEQYF
NA | TRBV7-6 | CASSTGVHEQFF
NA | TRBV6-4 | CASSDSGDNSPLHF
NA | TRBV16 | CASSQWRGNEQFF
NA | TRBV10-2 | CASSPHRGGNSPLHF
NA | TRBV5-4 | CASSLGRVIQYF
NA | TRBV7-6 | CASSLEDRVNTEAFF
NA | TRBV2 | CASIYRGTTEAFF
NA | TRBV20-1 | CSASQLETQYF
NA | TRBV7-9 | CASRGADYTGELFF
NA | TRBV5-8 | CASSFGGGTDTQYF
few | TRBV5-4 | CASTLQGSGWEAKNIQYF
few | TRBV9 | CASSVAGQRSVGNTIYF
NA | TRBV7-3 | CASSLGWGHNEQFF
NA | TRBV6-4 | CASIGVYGNTIYF
NA | TRBV2 | CASTSEPRGVAFF
NA | TRBV27 | CASSLIGGSGNSPLHF
NA | TRBV9 | CASSVEPLVLSEQYF
NA | TRBV21-1 | CASSKGGILGPGTDTQYF
NA | TRBV11-2 | CASSALRGRGTGEQYF
once | TRBV18 | CASSPGLAGESTDTQYF
NA | TRBV6-5 | CASSYLSLGGELFF
NA | TRBV24-1 | CATSDFGQNGYTF
NA | TRBV28 | CASTLWGVEAFF
NA | TRBV5-1 | CASSQGQANTGELFF
few | TRBV2 | CASRGATYNEQFF
NA | TRBV19 | CASSPPPGQATDTQYF
NA | TRBV21-1 | CASSKDRGGTYEQYF
NA | TRBV11-2 | CASSLGTGEAFF
NA | TRBV27 | CASSAYSPGTGNGNTIYF
NA | TRBV19 | CATKSTGRNTEAFF
NA | TRBV2 | CASSVINRGRTEAFF
NA | TRBV15 | CATSRGRRGADTQYF